What follows describes a single T cell receptor beta chain. Relying on iRepertoire HTBI primers and Arm-PCR of CDR3 regions, the team built TCR beta libraries. TCRdb reanalysed the multiplex PCR reads using MiXCR and keeps one entry per CDR3 protein. The table includes roughly 350,000 distinct CDR3 sequences, over 15% detected once. Regarding time point: newly diagnosed GD, antithyroid drugs for less than 3 months. Scientists built the TCR library using RNA that was extracted from PBMCs. The sample belongs to a study of regulatory T cells in long-lasting Graves disease. J was trimmed by 3 bases and V by 6 bases; bases with no gene match: 13. CDR1 and CDR2 from the germline V gene are SQVTM and ANQGSEA. The CDR3 spans 16 residues. These records were also assigned to another study, of T cells in Graves' hyperthyroidism and ophthalmopathy. That report adds: From stable hyperthyroidism, ophthalmopathy was set apart by a 13 V-J model.

This TCR came from a man aged 40-55 years with Graves disease. This sequence joins TRBV29-1 and TRBJ2-7, with 11 bases lining up with TRBD2. The source material was peripheral blood mononuclear cells (PBMCs), sampled at new diagnosis, from a patient treated with antithyroid drugs. CDR3 region: CSVLKTGLAASYEQYF. In nucleotides, the CDR3 is TGCAGCGTCTTGAAGACGGGACTAGCGGCGAGCTACGAGCAGTACTTC.